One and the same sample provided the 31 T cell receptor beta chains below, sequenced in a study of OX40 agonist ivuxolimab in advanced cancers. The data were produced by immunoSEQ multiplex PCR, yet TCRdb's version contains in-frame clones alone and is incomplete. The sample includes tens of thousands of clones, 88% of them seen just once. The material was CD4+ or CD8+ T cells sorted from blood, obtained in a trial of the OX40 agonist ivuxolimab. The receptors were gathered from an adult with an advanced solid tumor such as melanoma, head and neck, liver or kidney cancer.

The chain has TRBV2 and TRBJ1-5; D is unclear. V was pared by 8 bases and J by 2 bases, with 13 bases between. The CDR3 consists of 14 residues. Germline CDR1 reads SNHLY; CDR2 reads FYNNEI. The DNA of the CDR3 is TGTGCCAGCTCCCTACCTGGAGGCAATCAGCCCCAGCATTTT. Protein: CASSLPGGNQPQHF.

The CDR3 coding sequence is TGTGCCAGCAGTGTGGGAAGGGGACAGGGTGGTAGCAATCAGCCCCAGCATTTT. Translating it yields CASSVGRGQGGSNQPQHF. This chain joins TRBV2 and TRBJ1-5, with 9 bases aligning to TRBD1. Germline V lookup: CDR1 SNHLY, CDR2 FYNNEI. V lost 4 bases, J lost 0 bases, and 10 bases stayed unmatched. The CDR3 length is 18 residues.

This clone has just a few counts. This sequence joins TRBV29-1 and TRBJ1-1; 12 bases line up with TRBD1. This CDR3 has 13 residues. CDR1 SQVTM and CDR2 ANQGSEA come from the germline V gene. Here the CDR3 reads CTGTGGMNTEAFF. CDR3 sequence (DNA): TGCACCGGGACAGGGGGCATGAACACTGAAGCTTTCTTT.

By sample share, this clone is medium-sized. CDR3 nucleotides: TGCGCCAGCAGCTTGGGGCACAACACAGATACGCAGTATTTT. This encodes CASSLGHNTDTQYF. This chain uses TRBV5-1 with TRBJ2-3; D gene ambiguous. The CDR3 runs to 14 residues. The germline V and J ends were trimmed by 0 bases and 2 bases, with 7 bases remaining between them. The germline gives CDR1 SGHRS, CDR2 YFSETQ.

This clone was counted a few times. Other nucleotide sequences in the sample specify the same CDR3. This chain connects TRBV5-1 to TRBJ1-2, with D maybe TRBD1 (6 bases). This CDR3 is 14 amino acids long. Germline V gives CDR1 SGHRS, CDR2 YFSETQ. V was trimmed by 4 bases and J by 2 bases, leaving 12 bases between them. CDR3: CASSPDRLNYGYTF. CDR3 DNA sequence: TGCGCCAGCAGCCCTGACAGGTTAAACTATGGCTACACCTTC.

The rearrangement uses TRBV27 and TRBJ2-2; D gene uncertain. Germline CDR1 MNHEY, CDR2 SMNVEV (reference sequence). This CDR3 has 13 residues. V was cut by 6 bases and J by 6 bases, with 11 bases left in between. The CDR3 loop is CASSLYLAGELFF. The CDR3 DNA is TGTGCCAGCAGCCTATACCTGGCCGGGGAGCTGTTTTTT.

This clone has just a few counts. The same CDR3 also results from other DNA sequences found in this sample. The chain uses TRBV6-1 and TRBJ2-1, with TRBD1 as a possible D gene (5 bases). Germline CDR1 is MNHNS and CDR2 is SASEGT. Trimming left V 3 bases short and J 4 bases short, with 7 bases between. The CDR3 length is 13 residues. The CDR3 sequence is CASSEQGYNEQFF. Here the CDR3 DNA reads TGTGCCAGCAGTGAGCAGGGTTACAATGAGCAGTTCTTC.

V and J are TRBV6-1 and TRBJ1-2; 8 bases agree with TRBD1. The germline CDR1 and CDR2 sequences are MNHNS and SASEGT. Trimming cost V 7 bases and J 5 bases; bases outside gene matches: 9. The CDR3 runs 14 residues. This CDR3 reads CASTKGQGAYGYTF. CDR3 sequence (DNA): TGTGCCAGCACCAAGGGGCAGGGGGCTTATGGCTACACCTTC.

This CDR3 reads CASSLNRGWEQYF. CDR3 sequence (DNA): TGTGCCAGCAGCCTCAACAGGGGTTGGGAGCAGTACTTC. V gene TRBV5-4 combines with J gene TRBJ2-5; 7 nucleotides agree with TRBD1. With V trimmed by 4 bases and J by 11 bases, 11 bases remained unmatched. CDR3 length: 13 amino acids. In germline, CDR1 is SGHNT, CDR2 YYREEE (reference sequence).

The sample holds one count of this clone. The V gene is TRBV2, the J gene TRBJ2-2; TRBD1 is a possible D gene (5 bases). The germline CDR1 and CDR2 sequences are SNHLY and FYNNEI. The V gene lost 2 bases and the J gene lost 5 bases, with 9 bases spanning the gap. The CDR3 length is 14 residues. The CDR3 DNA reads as TGTGCCAGCAGTGAACAGGCAGGGACCGGGGAGCTGTTTTTT. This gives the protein CASSEQAGTGELFF.

The CDR3 here is CASSYGGLAGETQYF. DNA for the CDR3: TGTGCCAGCAGTTATGGGGGACTAGCAGGAGAGACCCAGTACTTC. V and J are TRBV6-5 and TRBJ2-5; 9 positions agree with TRBD2. The germline CDR1 and CDR2 sequences are MNHEY and SVGAGI. CDR3 size: 15 residues. J gave up 4 bases and V 3 bases, and 6 bases lay outside the gene matches.

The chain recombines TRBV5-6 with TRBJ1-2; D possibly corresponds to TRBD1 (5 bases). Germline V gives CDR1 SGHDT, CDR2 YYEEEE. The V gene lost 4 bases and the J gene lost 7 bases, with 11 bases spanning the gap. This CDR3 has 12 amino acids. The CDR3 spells CASSPGTSGYTF. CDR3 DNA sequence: TGTGCCAGCAGCCCCGGGACTTCTGGCTACACCTTC.

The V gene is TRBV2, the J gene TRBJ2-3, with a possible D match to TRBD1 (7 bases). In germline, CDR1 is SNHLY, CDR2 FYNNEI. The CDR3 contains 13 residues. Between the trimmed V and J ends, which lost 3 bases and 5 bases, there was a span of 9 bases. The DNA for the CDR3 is TGTGCCAGCAGTGATCAGGGGGGAGATACGCAGTATTTT. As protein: CASSDQGGDTQYF.

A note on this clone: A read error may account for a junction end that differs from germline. This chain's CDR3 is CASSLFDRANAGELFF. The CDR3, as DNA: TGTGCCAGCAGCTTATTCGACAGGGCGAACGCCGGGGAGCTGTTTTTT. The chain couples TRBV7-2 to TRBJ2-2, with 7 bases identical to TRBD1. CDR3 length: 16 amino acids. CDR1 and CDR2 (germline): SGHTA, FQGNSA.

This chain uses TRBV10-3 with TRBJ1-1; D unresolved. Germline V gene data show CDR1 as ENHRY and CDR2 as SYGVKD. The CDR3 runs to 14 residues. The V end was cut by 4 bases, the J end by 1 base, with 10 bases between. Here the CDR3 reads CAISGTDKNTEAFF. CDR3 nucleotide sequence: TGTGCCATCAGTGGAACCGACAAGAACACTGAAGCTTTCTTT.

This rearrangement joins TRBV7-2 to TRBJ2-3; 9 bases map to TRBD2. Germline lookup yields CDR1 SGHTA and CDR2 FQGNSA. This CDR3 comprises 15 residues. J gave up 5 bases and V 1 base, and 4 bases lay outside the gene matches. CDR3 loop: CASSLVLAGGDTQYF. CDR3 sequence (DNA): TGTGCCAGCAGCTTAGTACTAGCGGGTGGAGATACGCAGTATTTT. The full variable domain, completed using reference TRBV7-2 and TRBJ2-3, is GAGVSQSPSNKVTEKGKDVELRCDPISGHTALYWYRQSLGQGLEFLIYFQGNSAPDKSGLPSDRFSAERTGGSVSTLTIQRTQQEDSAVYLCASSLVLAGGDTQYFGPGTRLTVL.

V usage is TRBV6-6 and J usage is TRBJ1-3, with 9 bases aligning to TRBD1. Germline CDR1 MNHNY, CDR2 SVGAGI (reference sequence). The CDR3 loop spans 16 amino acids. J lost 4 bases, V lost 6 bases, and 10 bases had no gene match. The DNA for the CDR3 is TGTGCCAGCAGCCGCGGACAGGGGACTTTGGGAAACACCATATATTTT. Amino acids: CASSRGQGTLGNTIYF.

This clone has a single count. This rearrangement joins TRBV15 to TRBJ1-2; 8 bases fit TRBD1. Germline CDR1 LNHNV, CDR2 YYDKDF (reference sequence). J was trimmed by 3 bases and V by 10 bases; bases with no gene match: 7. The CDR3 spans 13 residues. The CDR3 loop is CAIGQGLDYGYTF. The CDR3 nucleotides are TGTGCCATCGGACAGGGTTTAGACTATGGCTACACCTTC.

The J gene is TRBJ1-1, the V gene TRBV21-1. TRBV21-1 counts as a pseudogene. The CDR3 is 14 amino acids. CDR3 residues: CASSHLFSSPEAFF. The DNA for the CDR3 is TGTGCCAGCAGTCACCTTTTCTCTTCTCCTGAAGCTTTCTTT.

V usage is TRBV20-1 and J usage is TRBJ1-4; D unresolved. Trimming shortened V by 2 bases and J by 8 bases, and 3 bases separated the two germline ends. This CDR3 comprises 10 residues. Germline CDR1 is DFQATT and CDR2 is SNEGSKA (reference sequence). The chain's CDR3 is CSARQEKLFF. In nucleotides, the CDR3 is TGCAGTGCTAGACAGGAAAAACTGTTTTTT.

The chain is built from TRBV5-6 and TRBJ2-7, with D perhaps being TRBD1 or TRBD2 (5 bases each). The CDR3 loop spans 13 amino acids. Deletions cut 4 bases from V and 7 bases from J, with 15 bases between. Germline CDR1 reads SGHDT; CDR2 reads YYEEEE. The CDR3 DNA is TGTGCCAGCAGCCCGGGACCGGGAAAGGAGCAGTACTTC. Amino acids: CASSPGPGKEQYF.

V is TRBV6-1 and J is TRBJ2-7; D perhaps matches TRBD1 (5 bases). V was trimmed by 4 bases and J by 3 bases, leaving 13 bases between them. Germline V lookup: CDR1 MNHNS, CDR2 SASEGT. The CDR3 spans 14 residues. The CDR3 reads CASSGTNNIYEQYF. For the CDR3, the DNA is TGTGCCAGCAGTGGGACAAATAATATCTACGAGCAGTACTTC.

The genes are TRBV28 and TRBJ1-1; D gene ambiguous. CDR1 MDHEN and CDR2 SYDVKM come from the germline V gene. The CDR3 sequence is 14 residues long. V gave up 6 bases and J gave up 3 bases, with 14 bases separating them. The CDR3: CASSGPGLDTEAFF. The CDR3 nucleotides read TGTGCCAGCAGCGGACCGGGGTTGGACACTGAAGCTTTCTTT. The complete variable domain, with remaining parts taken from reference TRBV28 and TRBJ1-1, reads DVKVTQSSRYLVKRTGEKVFLECVQDMDHENMFWYRQDPGLGLRLIYFSYDVKMKEKGDIPEGYSVSREKKERFSLILESASTNQTSMYLCASSGPGLDTEAFFGQGTRLTVV.

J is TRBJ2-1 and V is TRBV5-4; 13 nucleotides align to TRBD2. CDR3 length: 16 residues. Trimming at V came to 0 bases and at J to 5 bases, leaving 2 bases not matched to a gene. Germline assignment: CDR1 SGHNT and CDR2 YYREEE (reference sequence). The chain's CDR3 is CASSLEGLAGNNEQFF. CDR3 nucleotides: TGTGCCAGCAGCTTGGAGGGACTAGCGGGGAACAATGAGCAGTTCTTC.

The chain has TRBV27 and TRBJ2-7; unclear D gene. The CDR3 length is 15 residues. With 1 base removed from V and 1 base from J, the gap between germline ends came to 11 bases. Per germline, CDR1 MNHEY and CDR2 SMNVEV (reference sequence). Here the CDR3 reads CASSLYPGDSYEQYF. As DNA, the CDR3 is TGTGCCAGCAGTTTATACCCAGGTGATTCCTACGAGCAGTACTTC.

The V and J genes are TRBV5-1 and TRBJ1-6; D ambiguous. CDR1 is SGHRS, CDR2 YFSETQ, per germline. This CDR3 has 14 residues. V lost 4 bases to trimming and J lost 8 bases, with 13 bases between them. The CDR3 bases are TGCGCCAGCAGCGACCAAGGTATGGATTCACCCCTCCACTTT. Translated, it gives CASSDQGMDSPLHF.

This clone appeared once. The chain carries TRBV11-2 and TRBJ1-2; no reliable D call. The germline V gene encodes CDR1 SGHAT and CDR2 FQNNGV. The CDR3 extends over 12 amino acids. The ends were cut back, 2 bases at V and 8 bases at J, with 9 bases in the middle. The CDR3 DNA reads TGTGCCAGCAGCTTACACGAAGGAGGCTACACCTTC. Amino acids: CASSLHEGGYTF. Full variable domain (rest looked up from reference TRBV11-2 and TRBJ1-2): EAGVAQSPRYKIIEKRQSVAFWCNPISGHATLYWYQQILGQGPKLLIQFQNNGVVDDSQLPKDRFSAERLKGVDSTLKIQPAKLEDSAVYLCASSLHEGGYTFGSGTRLTVV.

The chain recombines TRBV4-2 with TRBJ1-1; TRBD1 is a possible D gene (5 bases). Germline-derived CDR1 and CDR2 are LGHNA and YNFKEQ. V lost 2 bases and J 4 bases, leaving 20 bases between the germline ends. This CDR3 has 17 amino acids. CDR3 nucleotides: TGTGCCAGCAGCCAAAGGGCAGGGTGGGAGTCTGGCACTGAAGCTTTCTTT. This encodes CASSQRAGWESGTEAFF.

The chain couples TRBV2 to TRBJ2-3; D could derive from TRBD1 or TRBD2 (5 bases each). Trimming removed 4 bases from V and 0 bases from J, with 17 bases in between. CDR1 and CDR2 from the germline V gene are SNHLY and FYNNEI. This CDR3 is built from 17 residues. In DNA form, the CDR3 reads TGTGCCAGCAGTGTTTACCCCCGGGACGGGAGCACAGATACGCAGTATTTT. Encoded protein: CASSVYPRDGSTDTQYF.

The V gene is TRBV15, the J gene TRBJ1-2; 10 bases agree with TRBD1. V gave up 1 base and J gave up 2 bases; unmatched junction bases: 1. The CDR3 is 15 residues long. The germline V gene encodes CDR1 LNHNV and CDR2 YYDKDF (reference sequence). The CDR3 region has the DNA TGTGCCACCAGCAGAGGGGACAGGGGCAACTATGGCTACACCTTC. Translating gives CATSRGDRGNYGYTF. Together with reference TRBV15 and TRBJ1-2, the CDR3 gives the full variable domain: DAMVIQNPRYQVTQFGKPVTLSCSQTLNHNVMYWYQQKSSQAPKLLFHYYDKDFNNEADTPDNFQSRRPNTSFCFLDIRSPGLGDTAMYLCATSRGDRGNYGYTFGSGTRLTVV.

CDR3 in amino acids: CASTRTAGAYEQYF. Written as DNA, the CDR3 is TGTGCCAGCACTCGGACAGCGGGTGCCTACGAGCAGTACTTC. The V and J genes are TRBV6-5 and TRBJ2-7; tentatively, D is TRBD1 or TRBD2 (6 bases each). The germline gives CDR1 MNHEY, CDR2 SVGAGI. The CDR3 has 14 residues. Trimming took off 7 bases at V and 2 bases at J, with 15 bases between the two ends.